These T cell receptor beta chains were read from a single sample in a study of response to subunit inactivated influenza vaccine. TCRdb recomputed calls from the RT-PCR reads with MiXCR, one row per CDR3 protein. The sample records about 500,000 distinct CDR3 sequences, more than 15% being singletons. Sample: CD4+ T cells sorted from PBMCs, taken roughly 24 months after vaccination. Receptors were obtained from a man aged 45 to 75 who received an inactivated influenza vaccine. CDR3s include the opening cysteine and the closing phenylalanine or tryptophan. Fields, in order: D gene, V gene, J gene, clone size, CDR3 protein, CDR3 DNA. A D gene is named only where the DNA matches it firmly. Only some rows state a clone size, as once, few, many or a class for expanded clones.

d_gene: TRBD2; v_gene: TRBV4-1; j_gene: TRBJ2-5; abundance: few; CDR3aa: CASSQATSGGQETQYF; CDR3nt: TGCGCCAGCAGCCAGGCGACTAGCGGGGGCCAAGAGACCCAGTACTTC
d_gene: TRBD2; v_gene: TRBV20-1; j_gene: TRBJ2-5; abundance: .; CDR3aa: CSATGTSGLETQYF; CDR3nt: TGCAGTGCTACCGGGACTAGCGGGTTAGAGACCCAGTACTTC
d_gene: .; v_gene: TRBV29-1; j_gene: TRBJ1-1; abundance: many; CDR3aa: CSGEQGVAFF; CDR3nt: TGCAGCGGCGAACAGGGCGTAGCTTTCTTT
d_gene: .; v_gene: TRBV20-1; j_gene: TRBJ2-5; abundance: few; CDR3aa: CSARPGRLETQYF; CDR3nt: TGCAGTGCTCGTCCGGGCCGCCTGGAGACCCAGTACTTC
d_gene: .; v_gene: TRBV5-5; j_gene: TRBJ2-1; abundance: few; CDR3aa: CASILPGYHNEQFF; CDR3nt: TGTGCCAGTATACTCCCAGGGTACCACAATGAGCAGTTCTTC
d_gene: TRBD1; v_gene: TRBV4-3; j_gene: TRBJ1-3; abundance: .; CDR3aa: CASSQEGGIGNTIYF; CDR3nt: TGCGCCAGCAGCCAAGAAGGGGGCATTGGAAACACCATATATTTT
d_gene: .; v_gene: TRBV10-3; j_gene: TRBJ1-1; abundance: .; CDR3aa: CAIALTPVEAFF; CDR3nt: TGTGCCATCGCCTTGACGCCGGTTGAAGCTTTCTTT
d_gene: .; v_gene: TRBV6-1; j_gene: TRBJ2-5; abundance: few; CDR3aa: CASSEDWGETQYF; CDR3nt: TGTGCCAGCAGTGAAGACTGGGGGGAGACCCAGTACTTC
d_gene: TRBD1; v_gene: TRBV5-1; j_gene: TRBJ1-4; abundance: .; CDR3aa: CASSLRQGQEKLFF; CDR3nt: TGCGCCAGCAGCTTACGACAGGGTCAAGAAAAACTGTTTTTT
d_gene: TRBD1; v_gene: TRBV3-1; j_gene: TRBJ2-5; abundance: .; CDR3aa: CASSQKRTGVQETQYF; CDR3nt: TGTGCCAGCAGCCAAAAAAGGACAGGGGTACAAGAGACCCAGTACTTC
d_gene: .; v_gene: TRBV5-1; j_gene: TRBJ1-2; abundance: few; CDR3aa: CASSTRDDYGYTF; CDR3nt: TGCGCCAGCAGCACCAGGGATGACTATGGCTACACCTTC
d_gene: .; v_gene: TRBV9; j_gene: TRBJ2-1; abundance: .; CDR3aa: CASSVASRREQFF; CDR3nt: TGTGCCAGCAGCGTAGCATCTAGAAGGGAGCAGTTCTTC
d_gene: .; v_gene: TRBV20-1; j_gene: TRBJ1-5; abundance: .; CDR3aa: CSAILQGPFNQPQHF; CDR3nt: TGCAGTGCTATCCTCCAGGGCCCCTTCAATCAGCCCCAGCATTTT
d_gene: TRBD2; v_gene: TRBV20-1; j_gene: TRBJ2-2; abundance: few; CDR3aa: CSVSGLAGEPNTGELFF; CDR3nt: TGCAGTGTTTCCGGACTAGCGGGAGAACCGAACACCGGGGAGCTGTTTTTT
d_gene: TRBD1; v_gene: TRBV11-3; j_gene: TRBJ2-7; abundance: .; CDR3aa: CASSSEQGVYEQYF; CDR3nt: TGTGCCAGCAGCTCAGAACAGGGGGTATACGAGCAGTACTTC
d_gene: .; v_gene: TRBV9; j_gene: TRBJ1-1; abundance: few; CDR3aa: CASSVGAGASGTEAFF; CDR3nt: TGTGCCAGCAGCGTAGGAGCAGGGGCCTCGGGCACTGAAGCTTTCTTT
d_gene: .; v_gene: TRBV20-1; j_gene: TRBJ2-3; abundance: .; CDR3aa: CSAHASGTNTDTQYF; CDR3nt: TGCAGTGCTCATGCCTCCGGTACAAACACAGATACGCAGTATTTT
d_gene: .; v_gene: TRBV15; j_gene: TRBJ2-5; abundance: .; CDR3aa: CATSRDLEGRSFKETQYF; CDR3nt: TGTGCCACCAGCAGAGATTTGGAGGGTCGGTCATTCAAAGAGACCCAGTACTTC